This TCR beta chain was observed in a study of graft-versus-host responses after intestinal transplantation. Study-wide background: Transplants given to recipients were multivisceral, liver-intestinal, or isolated intestinal. Anti-thymocyte globulin induction was given to all recipients, followed by tacrolimus and steroids for roughly 3 years. Overall study results and limits: Researchers found GvH clones in recipient marrow, and some showed up first in ileum or blood. After transplant, early declines in HvG clones were associated with peak levels of circulating GvH clones.

Trimming removed 3 bases at V and 2 bases at J, with 8 bases between. The CDR3 runs to 13 residues. Germline assignment: CDR1 MNHEY and CDR2 SMNVEV (reference sequence). About this clone: The antigen remains unidentified.

Assay: immunoSEQ multiplex PCR; the TCRdb copy retains only in-frame clones and omits some. The data show 40,000 to 55,000 clones, with 90% to 95% seen just once and 4.4% held by the top ten. The sequenced sample was PBMCs, obtained 524 days after transplant. The chain combines TRBV27 with TRBJ2-7; D call uncertain. This receptor was obtained from a human patient who received an intestinal transplant, so some T cells may come from the graft donor. CDR3 region: CASSLGGTYEQYF. The CDR3 DNA reads TGTGCCAGCAGTTTGGGCGGAACCTACGAGCAGTACTTC.